This T cell receptor beta chain was identified in a study of blood T cell repertoires in COVID-19. The wider study: Sites in the United States, Italy and Spain provided acute and convalescent COVID-19 samples. Sources were T cells, B-cell-depleted T cells, or PBMCs; the material itself was cDNA or gDNA.

The V gene's germline CDR1 is MGHDK and CDR2 SYGVNS. This CDR3 is 15 amino acids long. Trimming took 7 bases from V and 7 from J, leaving 19 bases between them. As handled by the study authors: Reference gene primer amplification gave nucleated cell count estimates. Data came from immunoSEQ multiplex PCR; TCRdb stores just in-frame clones and leaves some out. V and J calls plus clone size are reproduced from that table; the DNA served to infer D and trimming. The repertoire includes roughly 250,000 clones, approximately 80% of them detected once, and 5.5% to 7.5% sits in the top ten. The specimen was peripheral blood. The chain employs TRBV25-1 and TRBJ1-4, with TRBD1 as a possible D gene (5 bases). The TCR originated in a woman in her fifties or sixties with active or convalescent COVID-19. CDR3 residues: CASTSRGDGGEKLFF. The CDR3 region has the DNA TGTGCCAGCACCTCCCGAGGGGACGGGGGTGAAAAACTGTTTTTT.